This is a list of T cell receptor beta chains from one sample in a study of T cell responses to AZD1222 COVID-19 vaccine. The data were produced by immunoSEQ multiplex PCR, yet TCRdb's version contains in-frame clones alone and is incomplete. The sample shows 120,000 to 150,000 clones, about 93% of them seen only once. The input for sequencing was peripheral blood, taken on day 0 of AZD1222 vaccination. Receptors were obtained from an adult in good health. CDR3s include the opening cysteine and the closing phenylalanine or tryptophan.

v_call: TRBV10-3
j_call: TRBJ2-7
cdr3_aa: CAISEYGLASGGYEQYF

v_call: TRBV2
j_call: TRBJ1-2
cdr3_aa: CASTEGQGMFGYTF

v_call: TRBV7-6
j_call: TRBJ1-1
cdr3_aa: CASSKKTAGNTEAFF

v_call: TRBV28
j_call: TRBJ2-7
cdr3_aa: CASRLLDTREQYF

v_call: TRBV9
j_call: TRBJ1-3
cdr3_aa: CASSLTGLSGNTIYF

v_call: TRBV4-2
j_call: TRBJ2-7
cdr3_aa: CASSHLTGDLYEQYF

v_call: TRBV6-5
j_call: TRBJ1-1
cdr3_aa: CASSYSPTGLTEAFF

v_call: TRBV4-1
j_call: TRBJ1-5
cdr3_aa: CASSVETGGGQPQHF

v_call: TRBV5-4
j_call: TRBJ2-7
cdr3_aa: CASSLKAGPYEQYF

v_call: TRBV6-5
j_call: TRBJ2-3
cdr3_aa: CASSMTRDPNTQYF

v_call: TRBV7-6
j_call: TRBJ2-7
cdr3_aa: CASSLELAGGHEQYF